This T cell receptor (beta chain) comes out of a study of early stage breast cancer tumors. Method: immunoSEQ multiplex PCR; TCRdb's copy keeps in-frame clones and lacks some. The table records over 25,000 clones, roughly 80% of them present only once. This CDR3 region has 16 residues. Looked up from germline, CDR1 is SGDLS and CDR2 is YYNGEE. Trimming at V came to 0 bases and at J to 3 bases, leaving 7 bases not matched to a gene. This clonotype was sampled from a person aged 55 to 75 with breast cancer. The chain carries TRBV9 and TRBJ1-1; 8 nucleotides match TRBD1. The specimen was blood. CDR3 nucleotide sequence: TGTGCCAGCAGCGTAGGACAGGGGACTTGGGACACTGAAGCTTTCTTT. Protein sequence: CASSVGQGTWDTEAFF.